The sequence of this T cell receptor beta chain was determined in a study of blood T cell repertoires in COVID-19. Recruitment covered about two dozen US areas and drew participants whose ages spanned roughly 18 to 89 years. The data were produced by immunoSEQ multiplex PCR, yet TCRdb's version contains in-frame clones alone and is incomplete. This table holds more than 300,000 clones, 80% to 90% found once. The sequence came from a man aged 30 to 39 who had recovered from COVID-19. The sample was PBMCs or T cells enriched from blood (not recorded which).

The CDR3 nucleotides are TGTGCCAGCAGTGGGACTAGCGGGGGACCCTCGACAGATACGCAGTATTTT. Amino acid sequence: CASSGTSGGPSTDTQYF. The chain joins TRBV6-1 to TRBJ2-3; TRBD2 agrees at 13 bases. This CDR3 has 17 amino acids. The germline V gene has CDR1 MNHNS and CDR2 SASEGT. Trimming cost V 4 bases and J 3 bases; bases outside gene matches: 7.